Sequencing of this T cell receptor (beta chain) was carried out in a study of blood T cell repertoires in COVID-19. Study details: From T cells, B-cell-depleted T cells, or PBMCs came the material, which was cDNA or gDNA.

This clone was seen just once. In germline, CDR1 is SGHRS, CDR2 YFSETQ. Trimming cost V 4 bases and J 1 base, with 21 bases left between them. The CDR3 spans 18 residues. The repertoire was sequenced with immunoSEQ multiplex PCR; TCRdb's copy has only in-frame clones and lacks some. The sample consists of about 140,000 clones, about 83% of them appearing once. The clonotype was recovered from a human donor in a cohort sampled during active COVID-19. What was sequenced was peripheral blood. The chain combines TRBV5-1 with TRBJ1-3; D is perhaps TRBD1 (5 bases). CDR3 coding DNA: TGCGCCAGCAGCCTACAGGCCAGGACGCTCTTTTCTGGAAACACCATATATTTT. This codes for CASSLQARTLFSGNTIYF.